The 11 T cell receptor beta chains in this list originate from one sample, sequenced in a study of blood T cell repertoires in COVID-19. The data were produced by immunoSEQ multiplex PCR, yet TCRdb's version contains in-frame clones alone and is incomplete. The sample yields 350,000 to 450,000 clones, around 87% seen once. Sequenced sample: peripheral blood. The receptors come from a woman aged 55-69 years with COVID-19, enrolled during active disease.

This sequence joins TRBV7-2 and TRBJ1-1; 7 bases align to TRBD1. V trimming: 4 bases; J trimming: 7 bases; junction bases outside the gene matches: 9. Germline V CDR1 and CDR2: SGHTA, FQGNSA. CDR3 length equals 14 residues. CDR3 in amino acids: CASSYPTGDFEAFF. Here the CDR3 DNA reads TGTGCCAGCAGCTACCCTACAGGGGACTTTGAAGCTTTCTTT.

The CDR3 coding sequence is TGTGCCAGCACCCAAAGGGAGTGGCTAGCGGGGGCTACCCCCGGTACGCAGTATTTT. This translates into CASTQREWLAGATPGTQYF. The rearrangement uses TRBV2 and TRBJ2-3; 10 positions match TRBD2. CDR3 size: 19 residues. The ends lost 7 bases at V and 8 bases at J; junction bases unmatched: 24. CDR1 and CDR2 (germline): SNHLY, FYNNEI.

The chain employs TRBV6-1 and TRBJ1-4, with 8 bases lining up with TRBD1. In germline, CDR1 is MNHNS, CDR2 SASEGT. This CDR3 is 14 amino acids long. V lost 1 base to trimming and J lost 7 bases; unmatched junction nucleotides: 2. The CDR3 region has the DNA TGTGCCAGCAGTGAAGAACAGGGGGTTGAAAAACTGTTTTTT. It is translated as CASSEEQGVEKLFF.

The rearrangement joins TRBV11-2 to TRBJ2-7, with TRBD2 as a possible D gene (5 bases). V lost 0 bases and J lost 5, with 14 bases in between. In germline, CDR1 is SGHAT, CDR2 FQNNGV. The CDR3 is 15 amino acids. The CDR3 region is CASSLDQGSSDEQYF. The DNA of the CDR3 is TGTGCCAGCAGCTTAGATCAAGGGAGCTCGGACGAGCAGTACTTC.

V is TRBV5-1 and J is TRBJ1-2, with 9 positions matching TRBD1. The CDR3 length is 15 residues. CDR1 is SGHRS and CDR2 is YFSETQ in the germline V gene. V lost 4 bases, J lost 6 bases, and 10 bases stayed unmatched. CDR3 sequence (DNA): TGCGCCAGCAGCCTAGGCTACAGGGGGCCGGATGGCTACACCTTC. It translates to CASSLGYRGPDGYTF.

This chain joins TRBV10-1 and TRBJ1-5, with D hard to call. The V gene's germline CDR1 is WNHNN and CDR2 SYGVQD (reference sequence). Trimming took 6 bases from V and 0 from J, leaving 12 bases between them. This CDR3 is built from 15 residues. The CDR3 DNA reads as TGCGCCAGCAGGGAGGTAATTTATAGCAATCAGCCCCAGCATTTT. Its protein product is CASREVIYSNQPQHF.

The chain has TRBV12-5 and TRBJ2-3; D is perhaps TRBD2 (6 bases). Germline CDR1 reads LGHNT; CDR2 reads FRNRAP. V lost 0 bases and J lost 2, with 12 bases in between. This CDR3 comprises 16 residues. CDR3 nucleotides: TGTGCTAGTGGTTTGGTACTCACGGGGGTCACAGATACGCAGTATTTT. Residues: CASGLVLTGVTDTQYF.

The chain recombines TRBV5-4 with TRBJ1-2; the D gene is possibly TRBD1 (6 bases). Germline CDR1 SGHNT, CDR2 YYREEE (reference sequence). Trimming removed 0 bases at V and 3 bases at J, with 9 bases between. This CDR3 spans 14 amino acids. The CDR3 sequence: CASSLEWTDYGYTF. The CDR3 nucleotides are TGTGCCAGCAGCTTGGAGTGGACAGACTATGGCTACACCTTC.

The chain is built from TRBV7-9 and TRBJ1-1, with a possible D match to TRBD1 (6 bases). Trimming stripped 5 bases from V and 4 bases from J, with 26 bases between. This CDR3 region has 18 residues. From germline, CDR1 is SEHNR and CDR2 FQNEAQ (reference sequence). CDR3 in amino acids: CASSPLRTQGFRGTEAFF. CDR3 bases: TGTGCCAGCAGCCCGCTTCGGACCCAGGGGTTTCGGGGCACTGAAGCTTTCTTT.

This chain links TRBV7-9 with TRBJ1-3, with D uncertain. The length of the CDR3 is 12 residues. Trimming left V 1 base short and J 7 bases short, with 5 bases between. Germline CDR1 reads SEHNR; CDR2 reads FQNEAQ (reference sequence). The CDR3 region is CASSLVGNTIYF. The CDR3 DNA reads TGTGCCAGCAGCTTAGTCGGGAACACCATATATTTT.

This chain connects TRBV5-1 to TRBJ2-1, with 9 bases that match TRBD1. Germline CDR1 is SGHRS and CDR2 is YFSETQ. V gave up 4 bases and J gave up 10 bases; unmatched junction bases: 9. The CDR3 consists of 14 residues. The CDR3 reads CASSLRQDRGEQFF. CDR3 nucleotides: TGCGCCAGCAGCCTTCGACAGGACAGGGGCGAGCAGTTCTTC.